Sequencing of this T cell receptor (beta chain) was carried out in a study of shared clonotypes between healthy human individuals. Study-wide context: Each donor's CD4 naive and CD4 memory cells filled three plates apiece, CD8 naive two, and CD8 memory one.

Splitting the CD4+ cells yielded a CD45RA+ naive subset and a CD45RA-negative memory subset. As to this clone: Its cognate antigen is unknown.

Germline CDR1 ENHRY, CDR2 SYGVKD. The CDR3 contains 17 residues. Deletions cut 6 bases from V and 0 bases from J, with 18 bases between. Findings of the study overall: Relative to clonotypes present in all four donors, those not shared had lower generation probabilities. Relative to memory subsets, naive subsets generally showed larger estimated richness.

Profiled with immunoSEQ multiplex PCR; TCRdb holds only in-frame clones, not every one. The data hold roughly 640,000 clones, with more than 95% observed a single time. The chain couples TRBV10-3 to TRBJ2-1, with a tentative D call TRBD2 (7 bases). This clonotype originated in a woman aged 25 to 39 in good health. The sequenced sample consisted of naive CD4+ T cells sorted from blood. Indicated subset: CD45RA+ positively selected. CDR3 sequence reads: CAIRGGLAVSSYNEQFF. The CDR3 DNA reads TGTGCCATCAGGGGGGGGCTAGCGGTTAGCTCCTACAATGAGCAGTTCTTC.